These T cell receptor beta chains were read from a single sample in a study of chemoradiotherapy in HPV16-positive cancers. TCRdb keeps only in-frame clones here, not all; method: immunoSEQ multiplex PCR. Of around 68,000 clones in the sample, roughly 90% were seen once. This material consisted of blood, taken from a patient who underwent chemoradiotherapy. These receptors all come from a human donor with HPV-associated anogenital cancer. Each CDR3 is given with its conserved first and last residue. The D gene is left open where the match is weak. Rows may omit the clone size; those that give it use once, few, many or a size class.

TRBV2	TRBJ2-2	NA	NA	CASSAELVGELFF	TGTGCCAGCAGTGCAGAGTTGGTCGGGGAGCTGTTTTTT
TRBV10-3	TRBJ2-3	NA	NA	CAISEAGVADTQYF	TGTGCCATCAGTGAGGCCGGGGTGGCAGATACGCAGTATTTT
TRBV7-9	TRBJ2-1	TRBD2	NA	CASSHKLRLAGAYNEQFF	TGTGCCAGCAGCCATAAGCTGAGACTAGCGGGGGCCTACAATGAGCAGTTCTTC
TRBV5-8	TRBJ1-4	NA	NA	CASSLVVGLRSNEKLFF	TGTGCCAGCAGCTTGGTTGTCGGGCTCCGGTCTAATGAAAAACTGTTTTTT
TRBV7-9	TRBJ2-7	TRBD1	NA	CASSLGDRDRGRAYEQYF	TGTGCCAGCAGCTTGGGGGACCGGGACAGGGGCAGGGCCTACGAGCAGTACTTC
TRBV5-1	TRBJ2-1	NA	NA	CASSLVLARYNEQFF	TGCGCCAGCAGCTTGGTTCTAGCGAGATACAATGAGCAGTTCTTC
TRBV28	TRBJ1-1	NA	once	CASSPWGRGAFF	TGTGCCAGCAGTCCGTGGGGGAGGGGAGCTTTCTTT
TRBV27	TRBJ2-7	NA	NA	CASRDTTYEQYF	TGTGCCAGCAGGGACACGACCTACGAGCAGTACTTC
TRBV11-3	TRBJ2-1	NA	NA	CASSLTNWANEQFF	TGTGCCAGCAGCTTGACTAATTGGGCGAATGAGCAGTTCTTC
TRBV7-8	TRBJ2-2	NA	NA	CASLDRIGELFF	TGTGCCAGCTTGGACAGAATCGGGGAGCTGTTTTTT
TRBV28	TRBJ2-1	NA	NA	CASSLIPAPGLSNEQFF	TGTGCCAGCAGTCTGATCCCGGCTCCGGGCCTTAGTAATGAGCAGTTCTTC
TRBV13	TRBJ1-6	TRBD1	NA	CASSHRGRSPLHF	TGTGCCAGCAGCCACAGGGGGCGTTCACCCCTCCACTTT
TRBV28	TRBJ1-2	TRBD1	NA	CASSGQGSGGYTF	TGTGCCAGCAGTGGACAGGGGTCGGGGGGCTACACCTTC
TRBV27	TRBJ2-1	NA	NA	CASSLSTYNEQFF	TGTGCCAGCAGTTTATCGACATACAATGAGCAGTTCTTC
TRBV28	TRBJ2-4	NA	NA	CASSLQGRGGQNIQYF	TGTGCCAGCAGTTTACAAGGGCGGGGTGGTCAAAACATTCAGTACTTC
TRBV21-1	TRBJ2-7	NA	NA	CASSRVGDYEQYF	TGTGCCAGCAGCAGGGTTGGAGACTACGAGCAGTACTTC
TRBV7-3	TRBJ1-6	NA	NA	CASSSTGFYNSPLHF	TGTGCCAGCAGCTCAACAGGGTTCTATAATTCACCCCTCCACTTT
TRBV11-1	TRBJ1-1	TRBD1	once	CASSGQDRSPTEAFF	TGTGCCAGCAGCGGGCAGGACAGGAGTCCCACTGAAGCTTTCTTT
TRBV29-1	TRBJ1-4	NA	NA	CSVVGVEEKLFF	TGCAGCGTTGTAGGGGTTGAAGAAAAACTGTTTTTT
TRBV4-1	TRBJ2-7	TRBD2	NA	CASSQDRLAGTRDEQYF	TGCGCCAGCAGCCAAGATCGGCTAGCGGGGACCAGGGACGAGCAGTACTTC
TRBV19	TRBJ1-5	NA	once	CASTITGLSNQPQHF	TGTGCCAGTACCATCACGGGGCTCAGCAATCAGCCCCAGCATTTT
TRBV6-1	TRBJ2-2	NA	NA	CASRGKGGNTGELFF	TGTGCCAGCAGGGGGAAGGGAGGTAACACCGGGGAGCTGTTTTTT
TRBV30	TRBJ1-1	TRBD1	NA	CACRTGPNTEAFF	TGTGCCTGCCGGACAGGCCCAAACACTGAAGCTTTCTTT
TRBV28	TRBJ2-2	NA	once	CASSFLSELGSGTGELFF	TGTGCCAGCAGTTTTCTCTCGGAGTTAGGGAGTGGTACCGGGGAGCTGTTTTTT
TRBV23-1	TRBJ1-2	TRBD1	NA	CATPTGGSGYTF	TGCGCCACCCCGACAGGGGGAAGCGGCTACACCTTC
TRBV11-2	TRBJ2-7	NA	NA	CASSLMGPSYEQYF	TGTGCCAGCAGCTTAATGGGACCCTCCTACGAGCAGTACTTC
TRBV5-1	TRBJ2-7	TRBD1	NA	CASSLRQGYEQYF	TGCGCCAGCAGCTTGCGACAGGGGTACGAGCAGTACTTC
TRBV28	TRBJ1-2	TRBD1	NA	CASSFPTGAGYGYTF	TGTGCCAGCAGTTTCCCGACAGGGGCCGGCTATGGCTACACCTTC
TRBV5-5	TRBJ1-2	TRBD1	NA	CASSFRDRVGYTF	TGTGCCAGCAGCTTCCGGGACAGGGTTGGCTACACCTTC
TRBV9	TRBJ2-7	TRBD2	NA	CASSVVSGGSVEQYF	TGTGCCAGCAGCGTAGTGAGCGGGGGGTCCGTCGAGCAGTACTTC
TRBV29-1	TRBJ2-3	TRBD1	NA	CSVEEIVPGQGRTDTQYF	TGCAGCGTTGAAGAAATCGTACCGGGACAGGGACGCACAGATACGCAGTATTTT
TRBV5-1	TRBJ1-1	NA	NA	CASSRGQGSTEAFF	TGCGCCAGCAGCCGCGGCCAGGGGAGTACTGAAGCTTTCTTT
TRBV7-8	TRBJ2-5	NA	NA	CASSPGGQQETQYF	TGTGCCAGCAGCCCCGGGGGACAGCAAGAGACCCAGTACTTC
TRBV30	TRBJ1-1	NA	NA	CASRPSTTEAFF	TGTGCCTCCAGGCCCAGTACCACTGAAGCTTTCTTT
TRBV5-1	TRBJ2-2	NA	NA	CASRYAQLIAAGTGELFF	TGCGCCAGCAGGTACGCCCAGCTGATCGCTGCGGGCACCGGGGAGCTGTTTTTT
TRBV5-1	TRBJ1-2	NA	few	CASSLGNFGGNYGYTF	TGCGCCAGCAGCTTGGGGAATTTTGGAGGCAACTATGGCTACACCTTC
TRBV19	TRBJ2-1	TRBD1	NA	CASRLSTGANEQFF	TGTGCCAGTAGGTTATCGACAGGGGCCAATGAGCAGTTCTTC
TRBV18	TRBJ2-1	NA	few	CASSPEDYNEQFF	TGTGCCAGCTCACCCGAGGACTACAATGAGCAGTTCTTC
TRBV27	TRBJ1-2	NA	NA	CASSLSGRGSYLYGYTF	TGTGCCAGCAGTTTATCAGGGAGGGGGTCCTACCTCTATGGCTACACCTTC
TRBV19	TRBJ2-3	NA	NA	CASSTTGVTDTQYF	TGTGCCAGTAGTACCACGGGAGTCACAGATACGCAGTATTTT
TRBV19	TRBJ1-5	NA	NA	CASSIEGQRSNQPQHF	TGTGCCAGTAGTATAGAGGGCCAGAGAAGCAATCAGCCCCAGCATTTT
TRBV4-1	TRBJ2-1	NA	NA	CASSQVLVGAPYNEQFF	TGCGCCAGCAGCCAAGTTCTTGTCGGGGCACCCTACAATGAGCAGTTCTTC
TRBV7-6	TRBJ2-1	NA	NA	CASSLESPRTVTEQFF	TGTGCCAGCAGCTTAGAATCCCCCCGGACTGTAACTGAGCAGTTCTTC
TRBV6-6	TRBJ1-6	TRBD1	NA	CASSYTRTGYSPLHF	TGTGCCAGCAGTTACACCCGGACAGGGTACTCACCCCTCCACTTT
TRBV5-1	TRBJ2-7	TRBD1	NA	CASSVVPLGRGLTYEQYF	TGCGCCAGCAGCGTAGTGCCCTTGGGCAGGGGGCTTACCTACGAGCAGTACTTC
TRBV5-1	TRBJ2-1	NA	few	CASSLYGLIGWSYNEQFF	TGCGCCAGCAGCTTGTACGGACTGATCGGTTGGTCCTACAATGAGCAGTTCTTC
TRBV4-1	TRBJ2-2	NA	NA	CASSQGTANTGELFF	TGCGCCAGCAGCCAAGGGACAGCGAACACCGGGGAGCTGTTTTTT
TRBV11-2	TRBJ1-4	NA	NA	CASSLGFSSEKLFF	TGTGCCAGCAGCTTAGGATTCTCCTCTGAAAAACTGTTTTTT
TRBV19	TRBJ2-3	TRBD2	NA	CASSPSPWEGDTQYF	TGTGCCAGTAGTCCATCCCCATGGGAGGGGGATACGCAGTATTTT
TRBV7-8	TRBJ2-2	TRBD1	NA	CASSLVLAQGAFANTGELFF	TGTGCCAGCAGCTTAGTGTTGGCGCAGGGGGCATTCGCGAACACCGGGGAGCTGTTTTTT
TRBV6-5	TRBJ2-3	NA	NA	CASSYSTLTDTQYF	TGTGCCAGCAGTTACTCGACACTCACAGATACGCAGTATTTT
TRBV29-1	TRBJ1-4	NA	NA	CSVGGGDGEKLFF	TGCAGCGTTGGCGGGGGCGATGGAGAAAAACTGTTTTTT
TRBV6-5	TRBJ1-2	NA	once	CASSYRDKDGYTF	TGTGCCAGCAGTTATAGGGACAAAGATGGCTACACCTTC
TRBV5-6	TRBJ1-1	NA	NA	CASSLGSLNTEAFF	TGTGCCAGCAGCTTGGGCAGTTTGAACACTGAAGCTTTCTTT
TRBV6-5	TRBJ2-3	NA	NA	CASSYGKGATDTQYF	TGTGCCAGCAGTTACGGGAAAGGGGCAACAGATACGCAGTATTTT
TRBV28	TRBJ2-7	NA	once	CASSPYPRYEQYF	TGTGCCAGCAGCCCTTACCCCCGCTACGAGCAGTACTTC
TRBV7-9	TRBJ2-7	TRBD2	NA	CASSGLGAGAYEQYF	TGTGCCAGCAGCGGCTTAGGAGCGGGGGCGTACGAGCAGTACTTC
TRBV9	TRBJ1-4	NA	NA	CASSVGMKRGGEKLFF	TGTGCCAGCAGCGTAGGGATGAAGAGGGGGGGTGAAAAACTGTTTTTT
TRBV28	TRBJ1-2	NA	NA	CASSSSMGARGYTF	TGTGCCAGCAGTAGCTCTATGGGGGCGCGAGGCTACACCTTC
TRBV13	TRBJ2-3	NA	NA	CASSFGDTQYF	TGTGCCAGCAGCTTTGGAGATACGCAGTATTTT